This TCR beta chain appears in the sequencing data of a study of spatial heterogeneity in lung cancer. The table lists this clonotype with many counts. No antigen is known for it. The CDR3 runs to 15 residues. The V end lost 4 bases, the J end lost 0 bases, and 12 bases lay between the germline ends. Germline V gene lookup returns CDR1 MGHRA and CDR2 YSYEKL. As to time point: sample taken at primary tumor resection. The donors comprised approximately 75 untreated early-stage non-small cell lung cancer patients. Extraction of whole RNA from tumor, nontumor lung or frozen PBMC preceded unsorted sequencing. Each CDR3 protein is one row after TCRdb ran MiXCR on the 5' RACE reads. The profile covers around 41,000 distinct CDR3 sequences, with 6.5% to 7% appearing a single time and around 43% taken by the ten largest. Study outcomes and limitations: The study found ubiquitous expanded tumor TCRs in blood more at resection than follow-up.

The V gene is TRBV4-1, the J gene TRBJ1-2; D is ambiguous. The origin of this receptor is a female donor with early-stage non-small cell lung cancer. Here the sequenced sample was PBMCs, taken at surgery. CDR3 in amino acids: CASSLLPDSNYGYTF. The CDR3 coding sequence is TGCGCCAGCAGCCTCCTTCCAGACTCTAACTATGGCTACACCTTC.